This T cell receptor beta chain was found in a study of cytomegalovirus exposure and HLA in healthy donors. Study conclusions and caveats: Some V segments, TRBV6-2 and TRBV6-3 among them, were indistinguishable and were therefore excluded. There were a few CMV-associated chains whose specificity for CMV antigens was confirmed in vitro. Later on, an analysis found that several of the most significant clusters appeared to be linked to common viral pathogens, which included parvovirus B19.

The J segment lost 5 bases and the V segment lost 7 bases, leaving 8 bases of the junction unmatched. Germline values: CDR1 SGDLS, CDR2 YYNGEE. This CDR3 is built from 14 residues. In regard to this clone: Antigen: not known.

The PCR employed 60 Vbeta primers together with 13 Jbeta primers. Some clones are missing from TCRdb's copy, which holds only in-frame ones; the method was immunoSEQ multiplex PCR. Among roughly 200,000 clones, approximately 84% were seen once, and the ten largest hold about 0.58%. The source is a woman in her thirties or forties in good health and CMV-seronegative. The specimen was PBMCs. The chain uses TRBV9 and TRBJ2-2, with TRBD2 identical over 7 bases. CDR3 nucleotide sequence: TGTGCCAGCCAAAAGCGGGGAACGACCGGGGAGCTGTTTTTT. It specifies CASQKRGTTGELFF.